These T cell receptor beta chains were read from a single sample in a study of T cell responses to AZD1222 COVID-19 vaccine. Clones were sequenced by immunoSEQ multiplex PCR, and TCRdb holds only the in-frame ones, with some missing. The repertoire consists of 130,000 or so clones, with about 89% occurring once and the leading ten covering 2.5% to 3%. The input for sequencing was peripheral blood, taken on day 0 of AZD1222 vaccination. The receptors stem from an adult in good health. Each CDR3 is given with its conserved first and last residue. The D gene is left open where the match is weak. Where a row states a size, it is once, few, many or the class of an expanded clone; other rows omit it.

j_call | v_call | clone_size | d_call | cdr3_aa | cdr3_nt
TRBJ2-5 | TRBV19 | . | . | CASSMGWGTLLDAETQYF | TGTGCCAGTAGTATGGGTTGGGGGACCCTCTTGGACGCGGAGACCCAGTACTTC
TRBJ2-7 | TRBV27 | . | TRBD2 | CASSQRTSGFPYEQYF | TGTGCCAGCAGCCAACGGACTAGCGGTTTCCCCTACGAGCAGTACTTC
TRBJ1-1 | TRBV9 | . | . | CASSLRPGTEAFF | TGTGCCAGCAGCCTGAGGCCCGGGACGGAAGCTTTCTTT
TRBJ2-4 | TRBV4-3 | . | TRBD2 | CASSQERRLAGTLAKNIQYF | TGCGCCAGCAGCCAAGAAAGGAGACTAGCGGGGACCCTAGCCAAAAACATTCAGTACTTC
TRBJ1-4 | TRBV7-2 | . | TRBD1 | CASSPRTGDYEKLFF | TGTGCCAGCAGCCCGCGGACAGGGGATTATGAAAAACTGTTTTTT
TRBJ2-4 | TRBV13 | once | . | CASSSLGGADIQYF | TGTGCCAGCAGCTCCCTTGGGGGGGCGGACATTCAGTACTTC
TRBJ1-4 | TRBV7-8 | once | . | CASSPGGGQGLFF | TGTGCCAGCAGCCCGGGCGGGGGTCAAGGACTGTTTTTT
TRBJ1-1 | TRBV3-1/TRBV3-2 | . | . | CASSPQGFGTEAFF | TGTGCCAGCAGCCCACAGGGATTTGGCACTGAAGCTTTCTTT
TRBJ1-2 | TRBV5-4 | once | TRBD1 | CASSSGQMTNYGYTF | TGTGCCAGCAGCTCGGGACAGATGACTAACTATGGCTACACCTTC
TRBJ2-7 | TRBV4-1 | . | . | CASSPLLRKPTYEQYF | TGCGCCAGCAGCCCGCTGCTCCGAAAGCCAACCTACGAGCAGTACTTC
TRBJ1-6 | TRBV5-4 | . | . | CASGDQNNSPLHF | TGTGCCAGCGGGGACCAAAATAATTCACCCCTCCACTTT
TRBJ2-3 | TRBV28 | . | TRBD2 | CASSPPLAGGTDTQYF | TGTGCCAGCAGCCCCCCACTAGCGGGGGGCACAGATACGCAGTATTTT
TRBJ2-5 | TRBV5-6 | once | TRBD1 | CASSLTTGVGETQYF | TGTGCCAGCAGCTTGACAACAGGGGTTGGAGAGACCCAGTACTTC
TRBJ2-5 | TRBV14 | . | TRBD2 | CASSQDRGGQETQYF | TGTGCCAGCAGCCAAGATCGGGGGGGTCAAGAGACCCAGTACTTC
TRBJ2-3 | TRBV6-5 | . | . | CASRTPHGTDTQYF | TGTGCCAGCAGGACTCCTCACGGGACAGATACGCAGTATTTT
TRBJ1-5 | TRBV5-3 | . | . | CARSLGSASNQPQHF | TGTGCCAGAAGCTTGGGGTCGGCTAGCAATCAGCCCCAGCATTTT
TRBJ1-2 | TRBV6-5 | . | . | CASSWGRTNFYGYTF | TGTGCCAGCAGCTGGGGACGGACTAATTTCTATGGCTACACCTTC
TRBJ1-2 | TRBV6-2/TRBV6-3 | once | . | CASSYRGKSSYTF | TGTGCCAGCAGTTACAGAGGGAAATCTAGCTACACCTTC
TRBJ2-1 | TRBV6-2/TRBV6-3 | . | . | CASSLASGVYNEQFF | TGTGCCAGCAGTTTAGCGTCGGGGGTCTACAATGAGCAGTTCTTC
TRBJ2-1 | TRBV27 | . | TRBD1 | CASSPRAGGWNEQFF | TGTGCCAGCAGTCCCCGGGCAGGGGGATGGAATGAGCAGTTCTTC